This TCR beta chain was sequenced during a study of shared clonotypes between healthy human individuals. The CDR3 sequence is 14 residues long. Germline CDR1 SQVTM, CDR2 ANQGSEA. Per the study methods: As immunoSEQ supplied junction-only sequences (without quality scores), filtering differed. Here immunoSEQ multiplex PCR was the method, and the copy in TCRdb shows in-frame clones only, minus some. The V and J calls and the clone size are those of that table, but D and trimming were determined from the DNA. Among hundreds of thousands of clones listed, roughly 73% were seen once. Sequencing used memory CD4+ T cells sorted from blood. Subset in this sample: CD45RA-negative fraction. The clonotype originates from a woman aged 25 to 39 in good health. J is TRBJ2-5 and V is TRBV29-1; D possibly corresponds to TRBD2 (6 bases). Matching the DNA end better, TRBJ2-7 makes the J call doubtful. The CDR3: CSVTPSSAYYEQYF. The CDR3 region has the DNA TGCAGCGTCACACCCTCTAGCGCCTACTACGAGCAGTACTTC.